This T cell receptor (beta chain) appears in the sequencing data of a study of blood T cell repertoires in COVID-19. About the study: Collection of acute and convalescent COVID-19 samples took place in the United States, Italy and Spain.

In the source study's methods: Amplification with reference gene primers provided the estimates of nucleated cell counts. The method was immunoSEQ multiplex PCR; TCRdb's version includes in-frame clones alone and lacks a portion of them. The V and J calls and clone size were taken over from that table, and D and trimming were inferred from the DNA. In the table there are some 260,000 clones, approximately 90% of which are singletons. This clone turned up a few times. The V end was cut by 8 bases, the J end by 5 bases, with 10 bases between. The CDR3 runs to 11 residues. The V gene's germline CDR1 is SQVTM and CDR2 ANQGSEA.

V is TRBV29-1 and J is TRBJ2-1, with a weak D call TRBD2 (5 bases). Sequencing was done on a sample of peripheral blood. This TCR came from a woman under 40 with COVID-19, enrolled during active disease. The CDR3 sequence: CSSGTDNEQFF. The CDR3 DNA reads TGCAGCTCGGGAACAGACAATGAGCAGTTCTTC.